Each of the 19 T cell receptor beta chains below was sequenced from the same sample in a study of blood T cell repertoires in COVID-19. Data came from immunoSEQ multiplex PCR; TCRdb stores just in-frame clones and leaves some out. The table has about 120,000 clones, 86% seen once. The sequencing input was peripheral blood. The source is a man between 65 and 79 years old who had recovered from COVID-19.

The chain is built from TRBV29-1 and TRBJ2-1, with D possibly being TRBD1 (6 bases). Germline V gene data show CDR1 as SQVTM and CDR2 as ANQGSEA. V lost 8 bases, J lost 3 bases, and 17 bases lay in between. The CDR3 totals 14 residues. The CDR3 coding sequence is TGCAGCCCTGATATGGGACACCGCTACAATGAGCAGTTCTTC. Translating gives CSPDMGHRYNEQFF.

The CDR3 loop is CASRRRENTEAFF. CDR3 sequence (DNA): TGTGCCAGCAGAAGGCGGGAGAACACTGAAGCTTTCTTT. The chain couples TRBV21-1 to TRBJ1-1. TRBV21-1 is marked as a pseudogene. The CDR3 loop spans 13 amino acids.

The chain employs TRBV6-2 or TRBV6-3 and TRBJ2-1; 7 bases are a match to TRBD1. The length of the CDR3 is 11 residues. The trim removed 5 bases at V and 12 bases at J, leaving 4 bases unmatched. Germline CDR1 MNHEY, CDR2 SVGEGT. This chain's CDR3 is CASSDRDRQFF. As DNA, the CDR3 is TGTGCCAGCAGTGACCGGGACAGGCAGTTCTTC.

The chain has TRBV6-5 and TRBJ1-4, with a tentative D call TRBD1 (5 bases). Germline assignment: CDR1 MNHEY and CDR2 SVGAGI. V lost 2 bases to trimming and J lost 0 bases, with 10 bases between them. This CDR3 has 16 residues. For the CDR3, the DNA is TGTGCCAGCAGTTACACGGGGGTTGCAACTAATGAAAAACTGTTTTTT. Its translation: CASSYTGVATNEKLFF.

The chain carries TRBV24-1 and TRBJ2-1; TRBD2 aligns across 10 bases. The length of the CDR3 is 16 residues. CDR1 is KGHDR, CDR2 SFDVKD, per germline. V was clipped by 6 bases and J by 0 bases; unmatched bases: 4. The CDR3 region is CATSSSGGNSYNEQFF. CDR3 coding DNA: TGTGCCACCAGTTCTAGCGGGGGAAACTCCTACAATGAGCAGTTCTTC.

The gene calls are TRBV19 and TRBJ1-1; D is undetermined. Germline V gives CDR1 LNHDA, CDR2 SQIVND (reference sequence). V lost 10 bases and J 2 bases, leaving 11 bases between the germline ends. This CDR3 has 12 amino acids. The CDR3 DNA follows: TGTGCCACAGTAAACCTTAACACTGAAGCTTTCTTT. It yields the protein CATVNLNTEAFF.

V usage is TRBV12-5 and J usage is TRBJ2-3, with TRBD1 as a possible D gene (6 bases). The CDR3 runs 13 residues. The germline gives CDR1 LGHNT, CDR2 FRNRAP. V was clipped by 8 bases and J by 2 bases, with 11 bases between them. The CDR3 region has the DNA TGTGCTAGTACCGGGACATACACAGATACGCAGTATTTT. It encodes CASTGTYTDTQYF.

The V gene is TRBV5-1, the J gene TRBJ2-2; 8 bases line up with TRBD1. The V gene's germline CDR1 is SGHRS and CDR2 YFSETQ. Trimming took 4 bases from V and 7 from J; bases not matched to a gene: 6. This CDR3 comprises 14 residues. For the CDR3, the DNA is TGCGCCAGCAGCATCGGACAGGGCGGCGGGGAGCTGTTTTTT. Protein: CASSIGQGGGELFF.

This clone was counted a single time. This chain uses TRBV27 with TRBJ2-5; no reliable D call. Looked up from germline, CDR1 is MNHEY and CDR2 is SMNVEV (reference sequence). V gave up 3 bases and J gave up 1 base, with 3 bases separating them. The CDR3 has 12 residues. The CDR3 DNA reads TGTGCCAGCAGTTTCTTCCAAGAGACCCAGTACTTC. This translates into CASSFFQETQYF.

The J gene is TRBJ1-4, the V gene TRBV30, with 11 bases that match TRBD1. V dropped 1 base and J dropped 3; count of bases not matched to a gene: 16. CDR3 length: 20 amino acids. Per germline, CDR1 GTSNPN and CDR2 SVGIG (reference sequence). CDR3 sequence (DNA): TGTGCCTGGAGTGACCGAAGGACAGGGGGCGATTTCACCCCTAATGAAAAACTGTTTTTT. This translates into CAWSDRRTGGDFTPNEKLFF.

This clone was observed a single time. V is TRBV4-3 and J is TRBJ2-3; 10 positions agree with TRBD2. The CDR3 length is 17 residues. V gave up 0 bases and J gave up 4 bases; unmatched junction bases: 7. Per the germline V gene, CDR1 is LGHNA and CDR2 is YSLEER. The CDR3 is CASSQDLAGDDADTQYF. CDR3 sequence (DNA): TGCGCCAGCAGCCAAGACCTAGCGGGAGATGACGCAGATACGCAGTATTTT.

The chain uses TRBV2 and TRBJ1-6; D perhaps matches TRBD1 (6 bases). Germline V CDR1 and CDR2: SNHLY, FYNNEI. Between the trimmed V and J ends, which lost 6 bases and 0 bases, there was a span of 9 bases. This CDR3 spans 15 amino acids. CDR3 protein: CASSRDISYNSPLHF. The CDR3 DNA is TGTGCCAGCAGCCGGGACATCTCCTATAATTCACCCCTCCACTTT.

The chain employs TRBV5-6 and TRBJ2-7; 10 nucleotides agree with TRBD1. The V and J ends lost 4 bases and 5 bases, in that order; junction bases with no gene match: 6. Germline V gene data show CDR1 as SGHDT and CDR2 as YYEEEE. The CDR3 runs to 14 residues. The CDR3 DNA follows: TGTGCCAGCAGCCCAGACAGGGGGCGGCACGAGCAGTACTTC. It yields the protein CASSPDRGRHEQYF. Complete variable domain (other parts from reference TRBV5-6 and TRBJ2-7): DAGVTQSPTHLIKTRGQQVTLRCSPKSGHDTVSWYQQALGQGPQFIFQYYEEEERQRGNFPDRFSGHQFPNYSSELNVNALLLGDSALYLCASSPDRGRHEQYFGPGTRLTVT.

The chain employs TRBV4-2 and TRBJ2-3; D remains ambiguous. The germline V gene has CDR1 LGHNA and CDR2 YNFKEQ. CDR3 length equals 15 residues. Trimming left V 1 base short and J 2 bases short, with 10 bases between. CDR3 region: CASSQGQLHTDTQYF. The CDR3, as DNA: TGTGCCAGCAGCCAAGGTCAACTGCACACAGATACGCAGTATTTT.

The V and J genes are TRBV19 and TRBJ2-1; 10 bases align to TRBD1. V shed 4 bases and J 0 bases; nucleotides not matched to a gene: 3. CDR3 length equals 16 residues. Germline CDR1 reads LNHDA; CDR2 reads SQIVND (reference sequence). The CDR3 DNA is TGTGCCAGTAGTAGGGACAGGGGCTTCTCCTACAATGAGCAGTTCTTC. Its translation is CASSRDRGFSYNEQFF.

The chain joins TRBV28 to TRBJ1-2, with D unclear. The CDR3 totals 12 residues. Looked up from germline, CDR1 is MDHEN and CDR2 is SYDVKM. The ends were cut back, 9 bases at V and 1 base at J, with 9 bases in the middle. CDR3 nucleotide sequence: TGTGCCAGTGAGAGTAATAACTATGGCTACACCTTC. Its translation: CASESNNYGYTF.

This sequence joins TRBV7-3 and TRBJ2-1, with 16 bases aligning to TRBD2. J lost 4 bases, V lost 6 bases, and 12 bases had no gene match. CDR3 size: 19 residues. CDR1 is SGHTA and CDR2 is FQGTGA in the germline V gene. The CDR3 is CASSRTGTSGGAGYNEQFF. The CDR3 DNA reads TGTGCCAGCAGTCGTACCGGGACTAGCGGGGGGGCCGGGTACAATGAGCAGTTCTTC.

This chain connects TRBV6-5 to TRBJ2-5, with 14 bases matching TRBD2. The length of the CDR3 is 16 residues. Looked up from germline, CDR1 is MNHEY and CDR2 is SVGAGI. J was trimmed by 2 bases and V by 4 bases; bases with no gene match: 3. CDR3 sequence (DNA): TGTGCCAGCAGTTCTGGACTAGCGGGGGGACAAGAGACCCAGTACTTC. It is translated as CASSSGLAGGQETQYF.

V is TRBV5-1 and J is TRBJ2-7; D possibly corresponds to TRBD2 (5 bases). The CDR3 covers 15 residues. CDR1 and CDR2 from the germline V gene are SGHRS and YFSETQ. V shed 4 bases and J shed 5 bases, with 19 bases lying between them. The CDR3 bases are TGCGCCAGCAGCGACGCTCTGTGGGAGAGTGACGAGCAGTACTTC. This gives the protein CASSDALWESDEQYF.